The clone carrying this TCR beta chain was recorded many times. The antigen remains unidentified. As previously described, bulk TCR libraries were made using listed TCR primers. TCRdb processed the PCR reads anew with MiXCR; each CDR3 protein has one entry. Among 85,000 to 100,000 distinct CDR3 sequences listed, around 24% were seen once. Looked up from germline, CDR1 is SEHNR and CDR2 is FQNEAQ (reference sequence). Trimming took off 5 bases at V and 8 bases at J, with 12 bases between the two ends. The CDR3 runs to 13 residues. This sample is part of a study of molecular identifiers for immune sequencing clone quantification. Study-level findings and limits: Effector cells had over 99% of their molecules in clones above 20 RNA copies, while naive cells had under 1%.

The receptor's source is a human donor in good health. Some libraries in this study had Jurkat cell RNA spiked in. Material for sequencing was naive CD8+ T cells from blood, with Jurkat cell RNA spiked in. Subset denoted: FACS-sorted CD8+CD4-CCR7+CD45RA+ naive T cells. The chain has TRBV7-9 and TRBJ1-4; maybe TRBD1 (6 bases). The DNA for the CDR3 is TGTGCCAGCAGCCGGACAGACACCGAAAAACTGTTTTTT. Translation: CASSRTDTEKLFF.